This is a list of T cell receptor beta chains from one sample in a study of shared clonotypes between healthy human individuals. This table comes from immunoSEQ multiplex PCR, and its TCRdb copy is limited to in-frame clones, with some not included. The sample consists of millions of clones, around 96% of them appearing once. Input material: naive CD8+ T cells sorted from blood. Receptor source: a man between 18 and 35 years old in good health. The CDR3 runs from the conserved cysteine through the conserved F or W. A D gene is named only where the DNA matches it firmly. A clone size is listed for some rows: how often the clone was seen (once, few, many), or a class if it is expanded.

>TRBV9|NA|TRBJ2-2|NA
TGTGCCAGCAGCGTAGACTGGGCTGGAACGGCCCCGAACACCGGGGAGCTGTTTTTT
CASSVDWAGTAPNTGELFF
>TRBV4-2|NA|TRBJ2-1|NA
TGTGCCAGCAGCCAAGATGTGGGTGAAAGTTACAATGAGCAGTTCTTC
CASSQDVGESYNEQFF
>TRBV7-2|NA|TRBJ2-7|NA
TGTGCCAGCAGCCCTCTGACAGGCTCCTACGAGCAGTACTTC
CASSPLTGSYEQYF
>TRBV10-3|NA|TRBJ2-3|NA
TGTGCCATCAGTGAGTCCACTAGTAACACAGATACGCAGTATTTT
CAISESTSNTDTQYF
>TRBV10-1|few|TRBJ1-1|TRBD1
TGCGCCAGCAGCGCCGGGACAGAGAACACTGAAGCTTTCTTT
CASSAGTENTEAFF
>TRBV11-2|NA|TRBJ2-7|NA
TGTGCCAGCAGCTTAGGCATAGAGCAGTACTTC
CASSLGIEQYF
>TRBV30|NA|TRBJ1-2|TRBD1
TGTGCCTGCCCGGACAGGGAGGACTATGGCTACACCTTC
CACPDREDYGYTF
>TRBV27|NA|TRBJ2-7|NA
TGTGCCAGCAGCTATGGGGAAGAGCAGTACTTC
CASSYGEEQYF
>TRBV4-2|NA|TRBJ1-2|NA
TGTGCCAGCAGCCAAGATTTTGCCGAGGGAGCTAACTATGGCTACACCTTC
CASSQDFAEGANYGYTF
>TRBV9|NA|TRBJ1-1|NA
TGTGCCAGCAGCGTAGAAGCGAACACTGAAGCTTTCTTT
CASSVEANTEAFF
>TRBV7-9|NA|TRBJ2-5|NA
TGTGCCAGCAGCTTAGAGGGCAGGGAAGGAGAGACCCAGTACTTC
CASSLEGREGETQYF
>TRBV6-5|NA|TRBJ1-1|NA
TGTGCCAGCAGTTACTCCGGGGCCACTGAAGCTTTCTTT
CASSYSGATEAFF
>TRBV4-2|NA|TRBJ1-1|NA
TGTGCCAGCAGCCTCCCCGATGGCACTGAAGCTTTCTTT
CASSLPDGTEAFF
>TRBV7-2|NA|TRBJ2-7|TRBD2
TGTGCCAGCAGCCTGGAAAGGAAATATAGCGGGAGTTTCGCCGAGCAGTACTTC
CASSLERKYSGSFAEQYF
>TRBV20-1|once|TRBJ2-7|NA
TGCAGTGCTAGGGAGGGGAGCGAGCAGTACTTC
CSAREGSEQYF
>TRBV7-9|NA|TRBJ1-2|TRBD1
TGTGCCAGCAGCTTAGCGTCCAGGGGGCTAACCTATGGCTACACCTTC
CASSLASRGLTYGYTF
>TRBV11-2|NA|TRBJ2-1|TRBD2
TGTGCCAGCAGCGCGTCCCTAGCGGGGGGCGGGAATGAGCAGTTCTTC
CASSASLAGGGNEQFF
>TRBV9|once|TRBJ2-2|TRBD2
TGTGCCAGCAGCTTCAGCGGGAGGGGCGCCGGGGAGCTGTTTTTT
CASSFSGRGAGELFF
>TRBV6-1|NA|TRBJ2-3|NA
TGTGCCAGTGGGCCCATGAGAAACACAGATACGCAGTATTTT
CASGPMRNTDTQYF
>TRBV7-2|NA|TRBJ2-7|TRBD2
TGTGCCAGCAGTCCCGGACTAGCGGGACTTGACGAGCAGTACTTC
CASSPGLAGLDEQYF
>TRBV5-4|once|TRBJ2-7|TRBD2
TGTGCCAGCAGTACTAGCGGGGGGGGTTTCTCCTACGAGCAGTACTTC
CASSTSGGGFSYEQYF
>TRBV30|NA|TRBJ2-3|TRBD2
TGTGCCTGGAGTTTGACTAGCGGCACAGATACGCAGTATTTT
CAWSLTSGTDTQYF
>TRBV13|NA|TRBJ1-2|NA
TGTGCCAGCAGCTCCCGACAGGCAGCAATTGACTATGGCTACACCTTC
CASSSRQAAIDYGYTF
>TRBV4-1|NA|TRBJ1-2|TRBD1
TGTGCCAGCAGCCAAGTCGGGACAGGGGATGGCTACACCTTC
CASSQVGTGDGYTF
>TRBV7-9|NA|TRBJ2-2|NA
TGTGCCAGCAGCGAACAAGGGGCCGGGGAGCTGTTTTTT
CASSEQGAGELFF
>TRBV2|NA|TRBJ2-1|NA
TGTGCCAGCAGTCTTGTTCAGGGGAGCCCCTACAATGAGCAGTTCTTC
CASSLVQGSPYNEQFF
>TRBV29-1|once|TRBJ2-1|NA
TGCAGCGTTGTTCCCCCTGCGGATGTCCACAATGAGCAGTTCTTC
CSVVPPADVHNEQFF
>TRBV5-6|NA|TRBJ2-7|NA
TGTGCCAGCAGCCTTGGGCACGAGCAGTACTTC
CASSLGHEQYF
>TRBV2|NA|TRBJ2-5|NA
TGTGCCAGCAGTGAACTAAGCATCCGGACACAAGAGACCCAGTACTTC
CASSELSIRTQETQYF
>TRBV27|NA|TRBJ2-1|TRBD2
TGTGCCAGCAGTATAGGGACTAGCGGGGACAATGAGCAGTTCTTC
CASSIGTSGDNEQFF
>TRBV10-2|NA|TRBJ2-5|NA
TGCGCCAGCAGTGAGTCGTTAGGCGGCCAAGAGACCCAGTACTTC
CASSESLGGQETQYF
>TRBV5-6|NA|TRBJ2-4|TRBD1
TGTGCCAGCAGCTTGGCACTACAGGGGGGACTAGCCAAAAACATTCAGTACTTC
CASSLALQGGLAKNIQYF
>TRBV28|NA|TRBJ2-7|NA
TGTGCCAGCATTCTCCGGACGGGCGTAGACTACGAGCAGTACTTC
CASILRTGVDYEQYF
>TRBV9|NA|TRBJ2-5|NA
TGTGCCAGCACCTTGGGGGGTACCATCCAAGAGACCCAGTACTTC
CASTLGGTIQETQYF
>TRBV6-5|once|TRBJ1-2|NA
TGTGCCAGCAGTTACTCTGAGGGGATCTATGGCTACACCTTC
CASSYSEGIYGYTF
>TRBV5-4|NA|TRBJ2-7|NA
TGTGCCAGCAGCTTGGCCCCAGACTACGAGCAGTACTTC
CASSLAPDYEQYF
>TRBV7-8|NA|TRBJ1-5|NA
TGTGCCAGCAGCACGGACGGTTATAGCAATCAGCCCCAGCATTTT
CASSTDGYSNQPQHF
>TRBV2|NA|TRBJ2-7|TRBD2
TGTGCCAGCAGTGGTTTAGCGGGAGGGCTCGAGCAGTACTTC
CASSGLAGGLEQYF
>TRBV5-6|NA|TRBJ2-1|NA
TGTGCCAGCAGCCTGGGAGGAGTCTACAATGAGCAGTTCTTC
CASSLGGVYNEQFF
>TRBV27|NA|TRBJ2-1|TRBD2
TGTGCCAGCAGTTCCGGGACTAGCTACAATGAGCAGTTCTTC
CASSSGTSYNEQFF
>TRBV7-6|NA|TRBJ2-7|TRBD2
TGTGCCAGCAGCTTAGGGCCTAGCGGAACCCAGATAGGGCAGTACTTC
CASSLGPSGTQIGQYF
>TRBV4-1|NA|TRBJ2-3|NA
TGCGCCAGCAGCCAACGCGGTGATACGCAGTATTTT
CASSQRGDTQYF
>TRBV11-3|NA|TRBJ2-2|TRBD1
TGTGCCAGCAGCCAAGGACAGGGGGTGTCCGGGGAGCTGTTTTTT
CASSQGQGVSGELFF
>TRBV27|NA|TRBJ2-1|TRBD1
TGTGCCAGCAACAACTGGGACAGGGGGGCCAATGAGCAGTTCTTC
CASNNWDRGANEQFF
>TRBV5-6|NA|TRBJ1-4|NA
TGTGCCAGCAGCCCGGACAGTAGTGAAAAACTGTTTTTT
CASSPDSSEKLFF
>TRBV9|NA|TRBJ2-5|NA
TGTGCCAGCAGCGAGGTGGGGGACTACCAAGAGACCCAGTACTTC
CASSEVGDYQETQYF
>TRBV7-2|NA|TRBJ2-2|TRBD2
TGTGCCAGCAGCTTAGAGCGGGGACCCGCCGACACCGGGGAGCTGTTTTTT
CASSLERGPADTGELFF